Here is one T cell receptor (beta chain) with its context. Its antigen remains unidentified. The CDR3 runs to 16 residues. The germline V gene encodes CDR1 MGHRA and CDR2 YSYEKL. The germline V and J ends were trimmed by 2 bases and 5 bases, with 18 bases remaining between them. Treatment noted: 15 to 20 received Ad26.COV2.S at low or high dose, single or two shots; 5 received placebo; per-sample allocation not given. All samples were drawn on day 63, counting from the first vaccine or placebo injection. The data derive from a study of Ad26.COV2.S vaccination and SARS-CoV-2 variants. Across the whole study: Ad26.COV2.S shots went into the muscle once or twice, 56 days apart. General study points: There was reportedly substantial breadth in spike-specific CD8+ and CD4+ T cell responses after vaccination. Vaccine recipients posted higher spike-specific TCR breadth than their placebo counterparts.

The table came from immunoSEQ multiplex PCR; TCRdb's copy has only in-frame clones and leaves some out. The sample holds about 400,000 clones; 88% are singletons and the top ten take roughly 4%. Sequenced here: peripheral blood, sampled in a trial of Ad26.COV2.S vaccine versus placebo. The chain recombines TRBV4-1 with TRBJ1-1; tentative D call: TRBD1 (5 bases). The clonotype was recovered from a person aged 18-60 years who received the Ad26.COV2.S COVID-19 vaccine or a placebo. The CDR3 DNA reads TGCGCCAGCAGCCAAAAAGAAAGGTCTGGGGGGACTGAAGCTTTCTTT. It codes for CASSQKERSGGTEAFF.